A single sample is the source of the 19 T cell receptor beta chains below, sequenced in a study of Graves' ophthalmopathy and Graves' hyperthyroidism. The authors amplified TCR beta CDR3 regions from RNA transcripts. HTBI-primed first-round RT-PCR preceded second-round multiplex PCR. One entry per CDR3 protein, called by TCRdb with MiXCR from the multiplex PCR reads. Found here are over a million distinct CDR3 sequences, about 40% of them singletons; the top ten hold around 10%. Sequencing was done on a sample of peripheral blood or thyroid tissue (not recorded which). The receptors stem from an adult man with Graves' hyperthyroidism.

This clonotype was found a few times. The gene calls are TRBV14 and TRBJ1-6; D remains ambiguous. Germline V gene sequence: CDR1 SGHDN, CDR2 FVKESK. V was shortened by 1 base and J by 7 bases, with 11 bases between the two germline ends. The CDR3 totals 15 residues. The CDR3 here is CASSQVGGSNSPLHF. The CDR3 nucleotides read TGTGCCAGCAGCCAAGTGGGAGGATCGAATTCACCCCTCCACTTT.

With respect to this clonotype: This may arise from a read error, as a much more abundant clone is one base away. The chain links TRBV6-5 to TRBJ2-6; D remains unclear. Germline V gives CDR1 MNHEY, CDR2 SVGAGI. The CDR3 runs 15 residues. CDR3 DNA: TGTGTCAGCAGTTACGGACGGACTGGGGCCAACGTCCTGACTTTC. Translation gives CVSSYGRTGANVLTF.

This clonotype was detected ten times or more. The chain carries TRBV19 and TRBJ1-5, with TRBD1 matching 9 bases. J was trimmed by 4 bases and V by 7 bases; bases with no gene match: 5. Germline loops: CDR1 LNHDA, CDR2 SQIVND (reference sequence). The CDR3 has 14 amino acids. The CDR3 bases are TGTGCCAGTACCAGAGGACAGGGGAATCAGCCCCAGCATTTT. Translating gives CASTRGQGNQPQHF.

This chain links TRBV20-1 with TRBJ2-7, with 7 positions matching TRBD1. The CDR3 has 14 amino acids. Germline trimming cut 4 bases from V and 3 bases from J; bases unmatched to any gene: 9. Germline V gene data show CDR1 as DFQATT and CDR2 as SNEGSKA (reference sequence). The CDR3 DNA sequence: TGCAGTGCTATCAGCAGACAGGGCATCTACGAGCAGTACTTC. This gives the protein CSAISRQGIYEQYF.

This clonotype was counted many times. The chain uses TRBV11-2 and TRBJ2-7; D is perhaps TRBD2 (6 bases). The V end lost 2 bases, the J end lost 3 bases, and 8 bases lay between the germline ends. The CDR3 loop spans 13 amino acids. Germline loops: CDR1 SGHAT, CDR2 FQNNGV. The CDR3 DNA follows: TGTGCCAGCAGCTTAATCGGGGGCTACGAGCAGTACTTC. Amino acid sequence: CASSLIGGYEQYF.

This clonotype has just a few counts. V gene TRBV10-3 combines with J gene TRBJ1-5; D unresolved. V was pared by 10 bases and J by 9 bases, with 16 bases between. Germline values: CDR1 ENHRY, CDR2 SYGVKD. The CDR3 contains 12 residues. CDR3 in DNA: TGTGCCAGCACTACCCACGGCGGGCCCCAGCATTTT. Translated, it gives CASTTHGGPQHF.

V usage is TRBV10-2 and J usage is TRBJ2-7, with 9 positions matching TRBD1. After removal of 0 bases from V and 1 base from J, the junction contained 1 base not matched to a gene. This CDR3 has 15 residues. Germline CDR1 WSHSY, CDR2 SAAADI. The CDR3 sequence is CASSESGQGSYEQYF. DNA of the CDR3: TGCGCCAGCAGTGAGTCGGGACAGGGTTCCTACGAGCAGTACTTC.

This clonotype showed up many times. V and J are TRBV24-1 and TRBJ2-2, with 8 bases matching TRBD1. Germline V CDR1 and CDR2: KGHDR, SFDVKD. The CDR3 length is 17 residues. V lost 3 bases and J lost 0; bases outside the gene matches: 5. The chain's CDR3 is CATSDPAGGSNTGELFF. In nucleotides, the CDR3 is TGTGCCACCAGTGATCCAGCAGGGGGCTCGAACACCGGGGAGCTGTTTTTT.

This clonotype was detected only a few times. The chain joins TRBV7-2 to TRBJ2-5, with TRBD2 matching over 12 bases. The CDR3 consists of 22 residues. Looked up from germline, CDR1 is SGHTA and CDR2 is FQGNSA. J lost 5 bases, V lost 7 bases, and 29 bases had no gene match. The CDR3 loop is CASNPSQLLASGRVLDGETQYF. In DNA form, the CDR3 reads TGTGCCAGCAACCCCTCCCAGCTTCTGGCTAGCGGGAGGGTACTTGACGGGGAGACCCAGTACTTC.

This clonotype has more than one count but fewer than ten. CDR3 sequence (DNA): TGTGCCAGCAGCTCGACAGGGAATTTCGGGGAGCTGTTTTTT. Translating it yields CASSSTGNFGELFF. The chain joins TRBV11-3 to TRBJ2-2, with 7 nucleotides matching TRBD1. This CDR3 contains 14 residues. The V and J ends lost 4 bases and 7 bases, in that order; junction bases with no gene match: 6. CDR1 and CDR2 from the germline V gene are SGHNT and YENEEA.

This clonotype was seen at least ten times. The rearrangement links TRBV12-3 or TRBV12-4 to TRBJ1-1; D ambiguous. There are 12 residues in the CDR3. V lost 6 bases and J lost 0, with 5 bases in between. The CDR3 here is CASSQMNTEAFF. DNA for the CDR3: TGTGCCAGCAGCCAAATGAACACTGAAGCTTTCTTT.

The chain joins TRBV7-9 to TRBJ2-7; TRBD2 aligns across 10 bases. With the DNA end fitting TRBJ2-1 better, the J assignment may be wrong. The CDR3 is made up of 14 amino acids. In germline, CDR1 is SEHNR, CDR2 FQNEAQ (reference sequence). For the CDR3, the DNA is TGTGCCAGCAGACAGGGACTAGCGTACAATGAGCAGTTCTTC. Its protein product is CASRQGLAYNEQFF.

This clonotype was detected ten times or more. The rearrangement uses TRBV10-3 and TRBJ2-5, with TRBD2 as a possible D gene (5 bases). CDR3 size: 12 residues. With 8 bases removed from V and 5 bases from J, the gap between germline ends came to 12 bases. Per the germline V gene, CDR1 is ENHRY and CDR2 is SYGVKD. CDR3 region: CAIGRPGETQYF. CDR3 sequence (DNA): TGTGCCATCGGTCGGCCGGGGGAGACCCAGTACTTC.

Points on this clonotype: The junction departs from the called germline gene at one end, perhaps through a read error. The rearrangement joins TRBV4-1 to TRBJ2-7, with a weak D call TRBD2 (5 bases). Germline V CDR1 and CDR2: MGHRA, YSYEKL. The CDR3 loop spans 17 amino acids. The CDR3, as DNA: TGCGCCAGCAGCCGCGGGTCGCTAATCGGACGGTCCTACGAACAGTACTTC. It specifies CASSRGSLIGRSYEQYF.

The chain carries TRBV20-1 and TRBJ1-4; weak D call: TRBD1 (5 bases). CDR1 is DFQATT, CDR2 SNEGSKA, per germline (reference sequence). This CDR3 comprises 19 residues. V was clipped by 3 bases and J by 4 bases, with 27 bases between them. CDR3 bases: TGCAGTGCTAGGACTAACAGAAATGGGGCTATTGGGCTTAATGAAAAACTGTTTTTT. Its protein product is CSARTNRNGAIGLNEKLFF.

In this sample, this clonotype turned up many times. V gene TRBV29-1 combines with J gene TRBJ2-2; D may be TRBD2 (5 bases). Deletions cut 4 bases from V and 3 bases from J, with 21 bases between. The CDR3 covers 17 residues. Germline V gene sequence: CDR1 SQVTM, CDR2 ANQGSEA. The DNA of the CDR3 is TGCAGCGTTGGTTTCCCATTGAGTGGACTGCACACCGGGGAGCTGTTTTTT. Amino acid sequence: CSVGFPLSGLHTGELFF.

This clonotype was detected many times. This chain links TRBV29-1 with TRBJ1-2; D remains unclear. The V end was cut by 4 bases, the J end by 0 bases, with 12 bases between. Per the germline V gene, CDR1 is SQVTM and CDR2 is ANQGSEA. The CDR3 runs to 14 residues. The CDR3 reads CSVGADGANYGYTF. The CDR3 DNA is TGCAGCGTTGGGGCCGACGGAGCTAACTATGGCTACACCTTC.

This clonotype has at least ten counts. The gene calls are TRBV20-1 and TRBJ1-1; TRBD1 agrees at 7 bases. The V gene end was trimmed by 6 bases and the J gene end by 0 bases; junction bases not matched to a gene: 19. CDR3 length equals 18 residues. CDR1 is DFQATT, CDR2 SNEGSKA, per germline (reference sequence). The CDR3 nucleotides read TGCAGTGCGGGGGACAGCCTTTCCCTGAGAGCAATGAACACTGAAGCTTTCTTT. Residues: CSAGDSLSLRAMNTEAFF.

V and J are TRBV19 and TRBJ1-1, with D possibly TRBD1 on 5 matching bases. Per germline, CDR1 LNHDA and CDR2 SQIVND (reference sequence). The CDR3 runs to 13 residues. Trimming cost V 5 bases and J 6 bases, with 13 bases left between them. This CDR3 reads CASSVLQASEAFF. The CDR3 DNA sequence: TGTGCCAGTAGTGTATTACAGGCGTCTGAAGCTTTCTTT.